The rows below give T cell receptor beta chains drawn from one sample of a study of shared clonotypes between healthy human individuals. The method was immunoSEQ multiplex PCR; TCRdb's version includes in-frame clones alone and lacks a portion of them. Of hundreds of thousands of clones listed, roughly 77% are singletons. The sample taken for sequencing was PBMCs. The receptors derive from a woman in her thirties or forties in good health. Some clones in this sample may be carry-over from other donors' samples. The CDR3 runs from the conserved cysteine through the conserved F or W. A D gene is named only where the DNA matches it firmly. Expanded clones get a size class; other rows say once, few or many, or leave the size out.

j_call: TRBJ2-1; clone_size: NA; d_call: NA; v_call: TRBV30; cdr3_nt: TGTGCCTGGAGTGCGCTGGACAATGAGCAGTTCTTC; cdr3_aa: CAWSALDNEQFF
j_call: TRBJ1-2; clone_size: NA; d_call: NA; v_call: TRBV19; cdr3_nt: TGTGCCACCTGCCTAGGAAGGACACATGCTAACTATGGCTACACCTTC; cdr3_aa: CATCLGRTHANYGYTF
j_call: TRBJ1-1; clone_size: NA; d_call: NA; v_call: TRBV6-5; cdr3_nt: TGTGCCAGCAGTTACGCCCAGAACACTGAAGCTTTCTTT; cdr3_aa: CASSYAQNTEAFF
j_call: TRBJ2-7; clone_size: NA; d_call: TRBD1; v_call: TRBV7-3; cdr3_nt: TGTGCCAGCAGCCCGGGACAGGGCGGCGAGCAGTACTTC; cdr3_aa: CASSPGQGGEQYF
j_call: TRBJ2-5; clone_size: NA; d_call: TRBD2; v_call: TRBV5-4; cdr3_nt: TGTGCCAGCAGCCCGGGACTAGCGGGAGAGACCCAGTACTTC; cdr3_aa: CASSPGLAGETQYF
j_call: TRBJ1-6; clone_size: few; d_call: NA; v_call: TRBV7-9; cdr3_nt: TGTGCCAGCAGCTTTCGGGGCGCGGGGAATTCACCCCTCCACTTT; cdr3_aa: CASSFRGAGNSPLHF
j_call: TRBJ2-3; clone_size: NA; d_call: TRBD1; v_call: TRBV5-1; cdr3_nt: TGCGCCAGCACCTACCGACAGGGTAGAGGCACAGATACGCAGTATTTT; cdr3_aa: CASTYRQGRGTDTQYF
j_call: TRBJ1-4; clone_size: NA; d_call: TRBD1; v_call: TRBV7-9; cdr3_nt: TGTGCCAGTCCACCGACAGGGGCGAATGAAAAACTGTTTTTT; cdr3_aa: CASPPTGANEKLFF
j_call: TRBJ1-2; clone_size: NA; d_call: NA; v_call: TRBV4-1; cdr3_nt: TGCGCCAGCAGCTCCGGGGTGGGGGCCTATGGCTACACCTTC; cdr3_aa: CASSSGVGAYGYTF
j_call: TRBJ1-5; clone_size: NA; d_call: NA; v_call: TRBV7-9; cdr3_nt: TGTGCCAGCAGCCTGGATAGCAATCAGCCCCAGCATTTT; cdr3_aa: CASSLDSNQPQHF
j_call: TRBJ2-5; clone_size: NA; d_call: TRBD2; v_call: TRBV5-4; cdr3_nt: TGTGCCAGCAGCTTAGCGGGAGGGGGGGAGACCCAGTACTTC; cdr3_aa: CASSLAGGGETQYF
j_call: TRBJ2-5; clone_size: NA; d_call: TRBD2; v_call: TRBV6-6; cdr3_nt: TGTGCCAGCAGTTACTCGGGACTAGCGGGAGAGACCCAGTACTTC; cdr3_aa: CASSYSGLAGETQYF
j_call: TRBJ2-1; clone_size: once; d_call: TRBD1; v_call: TRBV11-3; cdr3_nt: TGTGCCAGCAGCCAAGCGACAGGGTCCGGTGAGCAGTTCTTC; cdr3_aa: CASSQATGSGEQFF
j_call: TRBJ2-6; clone_size: NA; d_call: NA; v_call: TRBV7-2; cdr3_nt: TGTGCCAGCAGCTTAGGGACCGCGAGCTCTGGGGCCAACGTCCTGACTTTC; cdr3_aa: CASSLGTASSGANVLTF
j_call: TRBJ2-1; clone_size: once; d_call: NA; v_call: TRBV7-8; cdr3_nt: TGTGCCAGCAGCTTTGAGAGGTACAATGAGCAGTTCTTC; cdr3_aa: CASSFERYNEQFF
j_call: TRBJ1-5; clone_size: NA; d_call: TRBD1; v_call: TRBV10-3; cdr3_nt: TGTGCCACAACTCAGGGGGCAAGCAATCAGCCCCAGCATTTT; cdr3_aa: CATTQGASNQPQHF
j_call: TRBJ1-1; clone_size: NA; d_call: TRBD1; v_call: TRBV5-4; cdr3_nt: TGTGCCAGCAGCTACGGGACAGGGTTGGTGAACACTGAAGCTTTCTTT; cdr3_aa: CASSYGTGLVNTEAFF
j_call: TRBJ2-7; clone_size: NA; d_call: NA; v_call: TRBV10-3; cdr3_nt: TGTGCCATCAGTGATAACGCCGGCTACGAGCAGTACTTC; cdr3_aa: CAISDNAGYEQYF
j_call: TRBJ2-3; clone_size: NA; d_call: NA; v_call: TRBV7-3; cdr3_nt: TGTGCCAGCAAGGCAGGGGGCACAGATACGCAGTATTTT; cdr3_aa: CASKAGGTDTQYF
j_call: TRBJ2-2; clone_size: once; d_call: NA; v_call: TRBV18; cdr3_nt: TGTGCCAGCTCACCAAGCATAGCCGCGAACACCGGGGAGCTGTTTTTT; cdr3_aa: CASSPSIAANTGELFF